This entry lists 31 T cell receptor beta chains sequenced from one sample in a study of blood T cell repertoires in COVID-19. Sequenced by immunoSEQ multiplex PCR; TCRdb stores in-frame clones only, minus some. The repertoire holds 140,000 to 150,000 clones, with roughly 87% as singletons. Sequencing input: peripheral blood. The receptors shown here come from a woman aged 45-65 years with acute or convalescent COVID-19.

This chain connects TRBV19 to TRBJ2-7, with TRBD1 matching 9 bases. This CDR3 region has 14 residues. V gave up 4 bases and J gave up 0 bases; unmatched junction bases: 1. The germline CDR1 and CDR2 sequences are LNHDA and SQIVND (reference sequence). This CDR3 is CASSRDRDSYEQYF. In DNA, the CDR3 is TGTGCCAGTAGTAGGGACAGGGACTCCTACGAGCAGTACTTC.

CDR3 residues: CASSQSDPLRTEAFF. The CDR3 DNA reads as TGCGCCAGCAGCCAATCCGACCCGCTGAGGACTGAAGCTTTCTTT. The chain carries TRBV5-1 and TRBJ1-1, with no clear D. CDR1 and CDR2 (germline): SGHRS, YFSETQ. Trimming took 4 bases from V and 5 from J, leaving 18 bases between them. The CDR3 consists of 15 residues.

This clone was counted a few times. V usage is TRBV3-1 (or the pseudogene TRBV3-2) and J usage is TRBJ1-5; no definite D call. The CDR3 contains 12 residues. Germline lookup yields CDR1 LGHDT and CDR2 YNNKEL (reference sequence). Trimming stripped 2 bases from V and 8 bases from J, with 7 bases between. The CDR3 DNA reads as TGTGCCAGCAGCCAATCAAATGAGCCCCAGCATTTT. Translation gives CASSQSNEPQHF.

DNA for the CDR3: TGTGCCAGCAGCGTAGATGGCAGGGTCGGCAATCAGCCCCAGCATTTT. Encoded protein: CASSVDGRVGNQPQHF. V usage is TRBV9 and J usage is TRBJ1-5, with D perhaps TRBD1 (5 bases). The CDR3 has 16 amino acids. V shed 0 bases and J shed 2 bases, with 12 bases lying between them. Germline CDR1 and CDR2: SGDLS and YYNGEE.

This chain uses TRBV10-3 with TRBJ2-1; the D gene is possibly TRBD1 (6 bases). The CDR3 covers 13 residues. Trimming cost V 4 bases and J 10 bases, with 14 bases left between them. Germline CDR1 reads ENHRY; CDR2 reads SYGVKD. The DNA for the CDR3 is TGTGCCATCAGTGGCCGGGACACTAGGGAGCAGTTCTTC. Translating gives CAISGRDTREQFF.

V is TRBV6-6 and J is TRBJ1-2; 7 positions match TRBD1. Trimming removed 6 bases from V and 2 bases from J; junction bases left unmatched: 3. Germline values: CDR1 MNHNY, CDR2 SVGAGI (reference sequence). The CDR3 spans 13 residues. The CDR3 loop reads CASSTGANYGYTF. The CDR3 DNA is TGTGCCAGCAGCACAGGGGCGAACTATGGCTACACCTTC.

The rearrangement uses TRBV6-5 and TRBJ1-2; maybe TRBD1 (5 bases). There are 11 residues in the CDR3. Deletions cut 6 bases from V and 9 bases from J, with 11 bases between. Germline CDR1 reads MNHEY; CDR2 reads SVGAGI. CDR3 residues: CASRGAARYTF. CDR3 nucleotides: TGTGCCAGCAGAGGGGCCGCCCGCTACACCTTC.

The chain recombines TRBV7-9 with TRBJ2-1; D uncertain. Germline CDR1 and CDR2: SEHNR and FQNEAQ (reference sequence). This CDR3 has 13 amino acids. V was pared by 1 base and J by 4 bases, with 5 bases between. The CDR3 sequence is CASSLVQYNEQFF. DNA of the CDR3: TGTGCCAGCAGCTTAGTCCAGTACAATGAGCAGTTCTTC.

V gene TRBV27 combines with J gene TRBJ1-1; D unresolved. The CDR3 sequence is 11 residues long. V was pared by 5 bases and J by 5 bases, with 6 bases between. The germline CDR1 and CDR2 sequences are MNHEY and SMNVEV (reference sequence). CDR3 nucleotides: TGTGCCAGCAGTCGAGGAACTGAAGCTTTCTTT. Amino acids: CASSRGTEAFF.

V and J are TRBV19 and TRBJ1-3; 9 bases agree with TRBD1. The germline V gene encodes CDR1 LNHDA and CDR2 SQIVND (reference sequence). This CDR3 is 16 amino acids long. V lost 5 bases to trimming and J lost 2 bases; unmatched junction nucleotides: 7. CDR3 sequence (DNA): TGTGCCAGTAGTCCCCAGGGACAGGGCCCTGGAAACACCATATATTTT. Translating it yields CASSPQGQGPGNTIYF.

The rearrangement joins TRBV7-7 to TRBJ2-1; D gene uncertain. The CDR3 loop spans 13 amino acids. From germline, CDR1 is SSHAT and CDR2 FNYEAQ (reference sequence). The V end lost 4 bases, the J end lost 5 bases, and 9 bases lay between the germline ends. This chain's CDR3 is CASSSSTHNEQFF. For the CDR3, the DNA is TGTGCCAGCAGCTCCTCGACACACAATGAGCAGTTCTTC. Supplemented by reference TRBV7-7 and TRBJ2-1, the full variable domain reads GAGVSQSPRYKVTKRGQDVTLRCDPISSHATLYWYQQALGQGPEFLTYFNYEAQPDKSGLPSDRFSAERPEGSISTLTIQRTEQRDSAMYRCASSSSTHNEQFFGPGTRLTVL.

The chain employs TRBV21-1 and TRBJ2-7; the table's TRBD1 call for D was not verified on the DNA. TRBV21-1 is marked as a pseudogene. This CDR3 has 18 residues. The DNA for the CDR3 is TGTGCCAGCAGCAAAAGGTCTCAGTCCCGGACAGGGGGGAACGAGCAGTACTTC. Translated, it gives CASSKRSQSRTGGNEQYF.

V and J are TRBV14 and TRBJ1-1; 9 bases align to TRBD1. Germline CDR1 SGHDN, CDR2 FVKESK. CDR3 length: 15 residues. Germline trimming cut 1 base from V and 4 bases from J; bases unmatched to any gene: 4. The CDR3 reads CASSQGQGGSTEAFF. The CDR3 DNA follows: TGTGCCAGCAGCCAAGGACAGGGGGGGAGCACTGAAGCTTTCTTT.

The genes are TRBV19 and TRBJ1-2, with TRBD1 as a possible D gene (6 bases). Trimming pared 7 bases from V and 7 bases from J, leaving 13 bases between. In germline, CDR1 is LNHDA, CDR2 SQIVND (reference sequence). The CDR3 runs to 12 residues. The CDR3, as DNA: TGTGCCAGTACCCTACAGGGTAGTGGCTACACCTTC. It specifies CASTLQGSGYTF.

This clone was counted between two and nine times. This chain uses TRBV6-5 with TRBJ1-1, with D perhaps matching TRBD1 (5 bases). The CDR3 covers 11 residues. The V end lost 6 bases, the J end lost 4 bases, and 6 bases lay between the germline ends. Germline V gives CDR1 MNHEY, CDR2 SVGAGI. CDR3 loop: CASRGATEAFF. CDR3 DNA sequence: TGTGCCAGCAGAGGGGCCACTGAAGCTTTCTTT.

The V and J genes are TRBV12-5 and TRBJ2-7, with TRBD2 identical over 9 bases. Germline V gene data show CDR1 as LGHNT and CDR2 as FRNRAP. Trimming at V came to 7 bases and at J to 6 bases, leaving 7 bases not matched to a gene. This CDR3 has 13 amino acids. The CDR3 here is CASALISGSEQYF. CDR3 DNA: TGTGCTAGTGCCCTAATTAGCGGGAGCGAGCAGTACTTC. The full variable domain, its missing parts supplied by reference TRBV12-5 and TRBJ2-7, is DARVTQTPRHKVTEMGQEVTMRCQPILGHNTVFWYRQTMMQGLELLAYFRNRAPLDDSGMPKDRFSAEMPDATLATLKIQPSEPRDSAVYFCASALISGSEQYFGPGTRLTVT.

The CDR3 DNA reads as TGCGCCAGCAGCTTGGCAGGACAGGGGGCTAATTCACCCCTCCACTTT. Encoded protein: CASSLAGQGANSPLHF. The chain employs TRBV5-1 and TRBJ1-6, with TRBD1 identical over 11 bases. The J segment lost 6 bases and the V segment lost 0 bases, leaving 2 bases of the junction unmatched. In germline, CDR1 is SGHRS, CDR2 YFSETQ. This CDR3 has 16 amino acids.

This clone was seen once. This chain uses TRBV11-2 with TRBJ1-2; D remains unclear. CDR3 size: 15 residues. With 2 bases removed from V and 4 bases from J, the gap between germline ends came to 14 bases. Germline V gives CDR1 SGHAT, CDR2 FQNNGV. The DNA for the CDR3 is TGTGCCAGCAGCTTAATTCACGAGGCCCCCTATGGCTACACCTTC. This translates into CASSLIHEAPYGYTF.

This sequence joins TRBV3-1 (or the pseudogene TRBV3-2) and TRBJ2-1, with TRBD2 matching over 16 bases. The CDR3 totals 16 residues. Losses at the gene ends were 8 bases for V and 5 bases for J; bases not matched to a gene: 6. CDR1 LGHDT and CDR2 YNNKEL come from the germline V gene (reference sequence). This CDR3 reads CASGTSGRASHNEQFF. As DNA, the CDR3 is TGTGCCAGCGGGACTAGCGGGAGGGCCTCTCACAATGAGCAGTTCTTC.

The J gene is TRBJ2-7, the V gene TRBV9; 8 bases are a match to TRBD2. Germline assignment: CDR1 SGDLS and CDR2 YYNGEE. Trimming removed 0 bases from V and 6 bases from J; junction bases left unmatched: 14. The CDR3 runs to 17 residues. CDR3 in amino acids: CASSVGSGSLSGLEQYF. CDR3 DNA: TGTGCCAGCAGCGTAGGGAGCGGGAGTCTCTCGGGGCTCGAGCAGTACTTC.

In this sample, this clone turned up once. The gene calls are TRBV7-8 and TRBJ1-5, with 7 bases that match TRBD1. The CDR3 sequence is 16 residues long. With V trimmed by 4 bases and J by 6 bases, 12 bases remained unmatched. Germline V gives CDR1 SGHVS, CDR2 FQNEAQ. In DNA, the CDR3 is TGTGCCAGCAGCTCCAACCCAGAGGGGGCATTTCAGCCCCAGCATTTT. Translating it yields CASSSNPEGAFQPQHF.

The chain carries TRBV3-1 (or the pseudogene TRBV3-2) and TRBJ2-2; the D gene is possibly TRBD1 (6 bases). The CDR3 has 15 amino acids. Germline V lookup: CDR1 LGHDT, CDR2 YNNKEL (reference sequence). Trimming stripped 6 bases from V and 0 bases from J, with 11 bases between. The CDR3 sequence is CASRPNRANTGELFF. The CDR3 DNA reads TGTGCCAGCAGGCCAAACAGGGCGAACACCGGGGAGCTGTTTTTT.

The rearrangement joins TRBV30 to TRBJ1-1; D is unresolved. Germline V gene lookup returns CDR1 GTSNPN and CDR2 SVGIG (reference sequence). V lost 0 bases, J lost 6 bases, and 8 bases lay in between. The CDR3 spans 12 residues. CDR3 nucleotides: TGTGCCTGGAGTGTGGGGAGGGCTGAAGCTTTCTTT. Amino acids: CAWSVGRAEAFF.

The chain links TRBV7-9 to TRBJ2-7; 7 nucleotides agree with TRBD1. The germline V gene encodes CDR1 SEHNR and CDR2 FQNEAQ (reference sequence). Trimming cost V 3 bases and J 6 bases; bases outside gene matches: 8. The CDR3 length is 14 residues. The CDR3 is CASSLTLTGFEQYF. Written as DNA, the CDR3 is TGTGCCAGCAGCTTGACCCTGACAGGGTTCGAGCAGTACTTC.

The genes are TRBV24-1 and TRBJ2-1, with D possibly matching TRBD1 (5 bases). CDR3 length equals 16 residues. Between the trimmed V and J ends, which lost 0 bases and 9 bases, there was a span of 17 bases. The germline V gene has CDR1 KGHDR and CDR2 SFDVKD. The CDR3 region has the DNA TGTGCCACCAGTGATTTGCAATACGGCAGGGCTCTTGAGCAGTTCTTC. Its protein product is CATSDLQYGRALEQFF.

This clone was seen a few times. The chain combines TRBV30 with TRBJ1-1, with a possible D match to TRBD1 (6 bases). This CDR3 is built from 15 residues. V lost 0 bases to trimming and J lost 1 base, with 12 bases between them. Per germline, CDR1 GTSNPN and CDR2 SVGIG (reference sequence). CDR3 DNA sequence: TGTGCCTGGAGTGTACTCGGACAGCCGAACACTGAAGCTTTCTTT. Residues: CAWSVLGQPNTEAFF.

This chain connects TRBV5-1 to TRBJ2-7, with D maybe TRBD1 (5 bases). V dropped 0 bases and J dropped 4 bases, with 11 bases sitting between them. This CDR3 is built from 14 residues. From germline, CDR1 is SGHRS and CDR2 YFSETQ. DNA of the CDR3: TGCGCCAGCAGCTTGGATAGGGGCTGGTACGAGCAGTACTTC. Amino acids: CASSLDRGWYEQYF.

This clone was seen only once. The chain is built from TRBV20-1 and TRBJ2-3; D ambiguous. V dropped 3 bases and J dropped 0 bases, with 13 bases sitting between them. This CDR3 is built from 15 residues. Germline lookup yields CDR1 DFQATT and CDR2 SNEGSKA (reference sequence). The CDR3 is CSASPNPTSTDTQYF. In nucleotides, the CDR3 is TGCAGTGCTAGTCCGAACCCCACTAGCACAGATACGCAGTATTTT.

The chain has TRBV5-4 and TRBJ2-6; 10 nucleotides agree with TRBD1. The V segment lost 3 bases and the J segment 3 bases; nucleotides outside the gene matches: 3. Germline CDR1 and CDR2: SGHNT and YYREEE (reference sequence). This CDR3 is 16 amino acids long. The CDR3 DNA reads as TGTGCCAGCAGCTCGGGACAGGGGCTTGGGGCCAACGTCCTGACTTTC. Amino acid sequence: CASSSGQGLGANVLTF.

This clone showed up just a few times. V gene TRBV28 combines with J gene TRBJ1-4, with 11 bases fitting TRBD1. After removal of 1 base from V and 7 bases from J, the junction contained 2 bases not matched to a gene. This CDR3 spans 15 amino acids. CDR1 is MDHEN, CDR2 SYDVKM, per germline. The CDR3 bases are TGTGCCAGCAGTTTATTTGGGACAGGGGGTGAAAAACTGTTTTTT. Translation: CASSLFGTGGEKLFF.

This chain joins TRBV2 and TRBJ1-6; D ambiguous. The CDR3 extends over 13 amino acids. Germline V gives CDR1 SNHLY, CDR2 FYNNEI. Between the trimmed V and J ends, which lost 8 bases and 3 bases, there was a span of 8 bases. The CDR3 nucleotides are TGTGCCAGCTTGATCAGCTATAATTCACCCCTCCACTTT. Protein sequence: CASLISYNSPLHF.